A single T cell receptor beta chain is shown here with its context. These data come from a study of T-cell memory formation after mild COVID-19. Via MiXCR, TCRdb re-called the 5' RACE reads, giving one row per CDR3 protein. The sample has under 300,000 distinct CDR3 sequences, 15% to 20% seen once; the top ten hold more than 20%. The V gene's germline CDR1 is MGHRA and CDR2 YSYEKL. V was clipped by 1 base and J by 1 base; unmatched bases: 6. There are 18 residues in the CDR3. The TCR was taken from a man aged 18 to 30 who had mild COVID-19 (a few samples of this study predate the infection). Cell type and time point are not known. The sequenced material came from PBMCs or a T cell subset sorted from them (not recorded which). J is TRBJ2-2 and V is TRBV4-1; TRBD2 matches 10 bases. CDR3 in amino acids: CASSQGYSGGLNTGELFF. The CDR3 DNA is TGCGCCAGCAGCCAAGGCTATAGCGGGGGGCTGAACACCGGGGAGCTGTTTTTT.